This entry describes one T cell receptor beta chain. Libraries were prepared by immunoSEQ multiplex PCR; TCRdb keeps only in-frame clonotypes and omits some of them. The table has roughly 70,000 clones, approximately 84% seen once. This sample stems from a study of control samples from healthy donors and cancer patients. The germline CDR1 and CDR2 sequences are SGHRS and YFSETQ. The CDR3 spans 15 residues. J was trimmed by 2 bases and V by 4 bases; bases with no gene match: 9. The specimen was blood. J is TRBJ2-7 and V is TRBV5-1; TRBD1 matches at 7 bases. This clonotype was obtained from a man aged 45-65 years in good health. The CDR3 DNA reads TGCGCCAGCAGCCAGACAGGGAATTCGCCCTACGAGCAGTACTTC. Amino acid sequence: CASSQTGNSPYEQYF.